Following are 2 T cell receptor beta chains from one sample sequenced in a study of blood T cell repertoires in COVID-19. Sequenced by immunoSEQ multiplex PCR; TCRdb stores in-frame clones only, minus some. The sample shows 100,000 to 120,000 clones, over 65% of them seen only once. Sequenced sample: peripheral blood. These receptors were taken from a woman older than 75 with acute or convalescent COVID-19.

This clone was picked up a small number of times. The J gene is TRBJ2-2, the V gene TRBV10-1; 10 bases line up with TRBD1. The germline V gene has CDR1 WNHNN and CDR2 SYGVQD (reference sequence). The CDR3 covers 15 residues. Trimming at V came to 4 bases and at J to 5 bases, leaving 4 bases not matched to a gene. CDR3 sequence reads: CASSGDRGWTGELFF. The CDR3 DNA follows: TGCGCCAGCAGTGGGGACAGGGGTTGGACCGGGGAGCTGTTTTTT.

The chain carries TRBV3-1 (or the pseudogene TRBV3-2) and TRBJ2-7; D gene uncertain. The V end was cut by 0 bases, the J end by 3 bases, with 12 bases between. The CDR3 consists of 15 residues. The germline V gene encodes CDR1 LGHDT and CDR2 YNNKEL (reference sequence). CDR3 in amino acids: CASSQDANADYEQYF. The CDR3 DNA is TGTGCCAGCAGCCAAGATGCGAACGCGGACTACGAGCAGTACTTC.